A selection of T cell receptor beta chains follows, all from one sample in a study of early T cells in non-severe SARS-CoV-2 infection. In TCRdb, the 5' RACE reads were re-called with MiXCR into one record per CDR3 protein. Here the sample spans under 95,000 distinct CDR3 sequences, about 15% being singletons. The sequenced material came from whole blood. The source is an adult who was a healthcare worker with PCR-confirmed SARS-CoV-2 infection or an uninfected control (not recorded which). Each CDR3 is given with its conserved first and last residue.

j_call cdr3_length v_call cdr3_aa
TRBJ2-1 17 TRBV4-3 CASSPLAGDADFNGQFF
TRBJ2-7 14 TRBV13 CASSLRGTSREQYF
TRBJ2-1 14 TRBV24-1 CATNRLAGGTEQFF
TRBJ1-5 14 TRBV2 CASTLEDGYQPQHF
TRBJ1-6 13 TRBV20-1 CSANPLGNSPLHF
TRBJ2-5 12 TRBV20-1 CSACKHKETQYF
TRBJ2-2 12 TRBV20-1 CSAQPGAGELFF
TRBJ2-2 14 TRBV12-3/TRBV12-4 CASCVTRGIRELFF
TRBJ2-7 14 TRBV7-9 CASSGRHNSYEQYF
TRBJ1-6 12 TRBV2 CASSVYAAPLHF
TRBJ2-7 15 TRBV12-2 CASRLNSGTTYEQYF
TRBJ1-5 17 TRBV18 CASSPTGTVDSNQPQHF
TRBJ1-1 13 TRBV10-1 CASSKQENTEAFF
TRBJ1-1 13 TRBV12-3/TRBV12-4 CASSPPPGTEAFF
TRBJ2-6 14 TRBV10-2 CASRQHSGANVLTF
TRBJ1-5 13 TRBV10-2 CATRQNFNQPQHF
TRBJ2-7 15 TRBV7-2 CASSLMGTAIYEQYF
TRBJ2-5 16 TRBV6-2/TRBV6-3 CASSYDRDRTQETQYF
TRBJ2-1 17 TRBV2 CASRPGQDLLLYNEQFF
TRBJ2-5 14 TRBV10-3 CAISERGPQETQYF
TRBJ1-3 15 TRBV6-5 CASSPTRGAGNTIYF
TRBJ2-5 12 TRBV20-1 CSASRYQETQYF
TRBJ2-2 16 TRBV28 CASSSTGAVKTGELFF
TRBJ2-1 12 TRBV3-1 CASSHSHNEQFF
TRBJ2-7 13 TRBV9 CASSVTSRGEQYF
TRBJ2-7 13 TRBV7-9 CASSLGGPEEQYF
TRBJ1-2 12 TRBV12-3/TRBV12-4 CASSSNRESYTF
TRBJ2-2 14 TRBV3-1 CASSQRQGTGELFF
TRBJ2-7 15 TRBV3-1 CASRPSGRAGGEQYF
TRBJ1-2 15 TRBV12-3/TRBV12-4 CASSFWAGGVEGYTF
TRBJ2-2 17 TRBV12-3/TRBV12-4 CASSFVSRVSNTGELFF
TRBJ2-1 13 TRBV6-5 CASSYDQNNEQFF
TRBJ2-7 13 TRBV3-1 CASSRDYPYEQYF
TRBJ2-1 16 TRBV7-6 CASSLRSSGTYNEQFF
TRBJ2-5 14 TRBV6-1 CASSYQGAQETQYF
TRBJ1-3 16 TRBV20-1 CSARDLGPSRGNTIYF
TRBJ1-1 18 TRBV4-1 CASSQNPGIQGVGTEAFF
TRBJ2-3 15 TRBV7-9 CASSLMPGFTDTQYF
TRBJ1-2 12 TRBV6-5 CASSYTGQSYTF
TRBJ1-5 13 TRBV7-6 CASSAGATGPQHF
TRBJ2-2 16 TRBV7-9 CASSPQGAGNTGELFF
TRBJ2-3 15 TRBV28 CASRRTGTFTDTQYF
TRBJ2-1 16 TRBV10-3 CAIRGGLAGAGNEQFF
TRBJ2-2 15 TRBV3-1 CASSQVRGDTGELFF